This entry features one TCR beta chain sequence. The CDR3 runs 14 residues. Germline V lookup: CDR1 MNHEY, CDR2 SVGAGI. V lost 2 bases and J lost 4, with 8 bases in between. This record belongs to a study of blood T cell repertoires in COVID-19. Whole-study context: COVID-19 samples from acute and convalescent phases originated in the United States, Italy and Spain. The cDNA or gDNA used as material had been derived from T cells, B-cell-depleted T cells, or PBMCs.

Authors' processing steps: Reference gene primer amplification gave nucleated cell count estimates. Clones were read by immunoSEQ multiplex PCR, and TCRdb kept only the in-frame ones, dropping some. V and J calls and clone size come straight from that table; D and trimming were deduced from the DNA. The sample shows tens of thousands of clones, 65% to 85% of them seen only once. The chain couples TRBV6-5 to TRBJ2-2; D uncertain. This TCR came from a human donor in a cohort sampled during active COVID-19. Source material: peripheral blood. CDR3 amino acids: CASSYTRSTGELFF. Written as DNA, the CDR3 is TGTGCCAGCAGTTACACAAGAAGCACCGGGGAGCTGTTTTTT.